The T cell receptor (beta chain) under discussion was sequenced for a study of CD8 T cells in ankylosing spondylitis. The study, taken as a whole, reports: Among TCR beta sequences, a motif of eight highly homologous variants appeared characteristic of ankylosing spondylitis blood.

Using its own MiXCR run on the 5' RACE reads, TCRdb lists one record per CDR3 protein. Of 450,000 to 550,000 distinct CDR3 sequences detected, less than 6% appear once; the ten largest clones hold around 3.5%. The table lists this clonotype with many counts. The antigen is unknown. The TCR was taken from a male donor with ankylosing spondylitis. Sequenced: blood, either unsorted or a sorted T cell fraction (not recorded which).

The chain's CDR3 is CASSLEGYYSYEQYF. The CDR3 DNA follows: TGCGCCAGCAGCTTGGAAGGGTACTACTCCTACGAGCAGTACTTC. The V call is TRBV5-1, the J call TRBJ2-7; D gene ambiguous. The CDR3 spans 15 residues. Germline V gene sequence: CDR1 SGHRS, CDR2 YFSETQ. Trimming removed 0 bases from V and 0 bases from J, with 10 bases in between.